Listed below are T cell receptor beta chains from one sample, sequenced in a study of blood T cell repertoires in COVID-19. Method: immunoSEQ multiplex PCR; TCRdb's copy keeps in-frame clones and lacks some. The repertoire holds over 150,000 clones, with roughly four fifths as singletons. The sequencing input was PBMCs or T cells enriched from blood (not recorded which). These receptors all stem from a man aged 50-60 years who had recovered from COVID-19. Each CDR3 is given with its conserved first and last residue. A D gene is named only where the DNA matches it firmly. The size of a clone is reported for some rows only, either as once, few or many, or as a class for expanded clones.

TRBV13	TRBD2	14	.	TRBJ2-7	CASSLLRLASEQYF	TGTGCCAGCAGCTTACTCCGACTAGCGAGCGAGCAGTACTTC
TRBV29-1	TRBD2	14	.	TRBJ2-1	CSVLLAEDYNEQFF	TGCAGCGTCCTACTAGCGGAGGACTACAATGAGCAGTTCTTC
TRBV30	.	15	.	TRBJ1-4	CAWSAGDSANEKLFF	TGTGCCTGGAGCGCAGGAGATAGCGCTAATGAAAAACTGTTTTTT
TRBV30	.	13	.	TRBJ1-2	CAWSVLTPGGYTF	TGTGCCTGGAGTGTACTAACACCTGGAGGCTACACCTTC
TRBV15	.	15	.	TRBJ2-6	CATSKDSNGANVLTF	TGTGCCACCAGCAAGGACAGTAATGGGGCCAACGTCCTGACTTTC
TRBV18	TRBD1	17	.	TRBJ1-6	CASSPPIGQGSNSPLHF	TGTGCCAGCTCACCACCTATTGGACAGGGGAGTAATTCACCCCTCCACTTT
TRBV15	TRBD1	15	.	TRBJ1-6	CATRADRGYNSPLHF	TGTGCCACCAGGGCGGACAGGGGTTATAATTCACCCCTCCACTTT
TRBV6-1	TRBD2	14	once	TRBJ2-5	CASSELAGGHYQYF	TGTGCCAGCAGTGAACTAGCGGGGGGCCATTACCAGTACTTC
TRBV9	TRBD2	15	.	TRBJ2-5	CASSVGAGGLETQYF	TGTGCCAGCAGCGTAGGTGCGGGGGGGCTGGAGACCCAGTACTTC
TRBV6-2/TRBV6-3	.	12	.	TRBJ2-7	CASSAQGYEQYF	TGTGCCAGCAGTGCACAGGGCTACGAGCAGTACTTC
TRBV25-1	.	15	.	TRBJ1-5	CASSRGQGINQPQHF	TGTGCCAGCAGTAGAGGTCAGGGGATCAATCAGCCCCAGCATTTT
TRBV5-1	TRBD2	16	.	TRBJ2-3	CASSQGLAGPTDTQYF	TGCGCCAGCAGCCAGGGACTAGCGGGTCCCACAGATACGCAGTATTTT
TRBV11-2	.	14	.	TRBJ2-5	CASSSALAIKTQYF	TGTGCCAGCAGCTCCGCTCTAGCGATAAAGACCCAGTACTTC
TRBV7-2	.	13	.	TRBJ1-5	CASSLDSVQPQHF	TGTGCCAGCAGCTTAGATAGCGTGCAGCCCCAGCATTTT
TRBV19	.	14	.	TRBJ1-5	CASSPGRDNQPQHF	TGTGCCAGTAGTCCCGGACGGGACAATCAGCCCCAGCATTTT
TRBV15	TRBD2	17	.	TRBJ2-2	CATSRGGSGRNTGELFF	TGTGCCACCAGCAGAGGGGGGAGCGGGAGGAACACCGGGGAGCTGTTTTTT
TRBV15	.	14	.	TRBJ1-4	CATSRDQGTEKLFF	TGTGCCACCAGCAGAGACCAGGGTACGGAAAAACTGTTTTTT
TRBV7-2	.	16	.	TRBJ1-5	CASSLDSAYSNQPQHF	TGTGCCAGCAGCCTCGACAGCGCCTATAGCAATCAGCCCCAGCATTTT
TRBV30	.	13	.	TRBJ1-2	CAWSSSVGVGYTF	TGTGCCTGGAGTTCAAGCGTAGGGGTTGGCTACACCTTC
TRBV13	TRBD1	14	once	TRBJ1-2	CASSLGGTAYGYTF	TGTGCCAGCAGCTTAGGCGGGACAGCCTATGGCTACACCTTC
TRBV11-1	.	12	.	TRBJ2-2	CASSPYSGELFF	TGTGCCAGCAGCCCGTATTCCGGGGAGCTGTTTTTT
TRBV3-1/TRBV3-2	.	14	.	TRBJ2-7	CASSHDGSSYEQYF	TGTGCCAGCAGCCATGACGGGAGCTCCTACGAGCAGTACTTC